Detailed here is one T cell receptor beta chain. This specimen comes from a study of OX40 agonist ivuxolimab in advanced cancers. Study-wide background: Previous treatment with anti-PD-1, anti-PD-L1 or anti-CTLA-4 therapy was allowed; 40% had received some.

J was trimmed by 0 bases and V by 5 bases; bases with no gene match: 7. This CDR3 has 15 amino acids. Germline CDR1 reads SGHAT; CDR2 reads FQNNGV. The table came from immunoSEQ multiplex PCR; TCRdb's copy has only in-frame clones and leaves some out. The table includes tens of thousands of clones, approximately 86% detected once. The J gene is TRBJ2-7, the V gene TRBV11-2; TRBD1 agrees at 7 bases. This receptor was taken from an adult with an advanced solid tumor such as melanoma, head and neck, liver or kidney cancer. This specimen was CD4+ or CD8+ T cells sorted from blood, taken in a trial of the OX40 agonist ivuxolimab. The CDR3 spells CASSPGGRSSYEQYF. The CDR3 coding sequence is TGTGCCAGCAGCCCAGGGGGACGGAGCTCCTACGAGCAGTACTTC. Full variable domain (missing parts from reference TRBV11-2 and TRBJ2-7): EAGVAQSPRYKIIEKRQSVAFWCNPISGHATLYWYQQILGQGPKLLIQFQNNGVVDDSQLPKDRFSAERLKGVDSTLKIQPAKLEDSAVYLCASSPGGRSSYEQYFGPGTRLTVT.